This T cell receptor beta chain was recorded in a study of radiation and T cells in renal cell carcinoma. V was clipped by 5 bases and J by 2 bases; unmatched bases: 9. This CDR3 contains 15 residues. CDR1 is MNHNY and CDR2 is SVGAGI in the germline V gene (reference sequence). Findings and caveats of the study: Tumor samples were small regions of around 0.91 g. From baseline, blood top tumor clonotypes peaked at 2 weeks post-radiation.

Treatment in this sample: 15 Gy SBRT to primary tumor, nephrectomy 4 weeks later. The tumor was a clear cell renal cell carcinoma. On this clone itself: Its antigen is currently unknown.

Data came from immunoSEQ multiplex PCR; TCRdb stores just in-frame clones and leaves some out. The sample yields 18,000 or so clones, 50% to 70% seen once. The material was tumor tissue, obtained from a patient whose treatment included radiotherapy and nephrectomy. The receptor's source is a man aged 45 to 65 with renal cell carcinoma. V is TRBV6-6 and J is TRBJ2-7; the match to TRBD2 covers 7 bases. DNA for the CDR3: TGTGCCAGCAGTACCGGGCTAGCGGTCGCCTACGAGCAGTACTTC. Translation gives CASSTGLAVAYEQYF.